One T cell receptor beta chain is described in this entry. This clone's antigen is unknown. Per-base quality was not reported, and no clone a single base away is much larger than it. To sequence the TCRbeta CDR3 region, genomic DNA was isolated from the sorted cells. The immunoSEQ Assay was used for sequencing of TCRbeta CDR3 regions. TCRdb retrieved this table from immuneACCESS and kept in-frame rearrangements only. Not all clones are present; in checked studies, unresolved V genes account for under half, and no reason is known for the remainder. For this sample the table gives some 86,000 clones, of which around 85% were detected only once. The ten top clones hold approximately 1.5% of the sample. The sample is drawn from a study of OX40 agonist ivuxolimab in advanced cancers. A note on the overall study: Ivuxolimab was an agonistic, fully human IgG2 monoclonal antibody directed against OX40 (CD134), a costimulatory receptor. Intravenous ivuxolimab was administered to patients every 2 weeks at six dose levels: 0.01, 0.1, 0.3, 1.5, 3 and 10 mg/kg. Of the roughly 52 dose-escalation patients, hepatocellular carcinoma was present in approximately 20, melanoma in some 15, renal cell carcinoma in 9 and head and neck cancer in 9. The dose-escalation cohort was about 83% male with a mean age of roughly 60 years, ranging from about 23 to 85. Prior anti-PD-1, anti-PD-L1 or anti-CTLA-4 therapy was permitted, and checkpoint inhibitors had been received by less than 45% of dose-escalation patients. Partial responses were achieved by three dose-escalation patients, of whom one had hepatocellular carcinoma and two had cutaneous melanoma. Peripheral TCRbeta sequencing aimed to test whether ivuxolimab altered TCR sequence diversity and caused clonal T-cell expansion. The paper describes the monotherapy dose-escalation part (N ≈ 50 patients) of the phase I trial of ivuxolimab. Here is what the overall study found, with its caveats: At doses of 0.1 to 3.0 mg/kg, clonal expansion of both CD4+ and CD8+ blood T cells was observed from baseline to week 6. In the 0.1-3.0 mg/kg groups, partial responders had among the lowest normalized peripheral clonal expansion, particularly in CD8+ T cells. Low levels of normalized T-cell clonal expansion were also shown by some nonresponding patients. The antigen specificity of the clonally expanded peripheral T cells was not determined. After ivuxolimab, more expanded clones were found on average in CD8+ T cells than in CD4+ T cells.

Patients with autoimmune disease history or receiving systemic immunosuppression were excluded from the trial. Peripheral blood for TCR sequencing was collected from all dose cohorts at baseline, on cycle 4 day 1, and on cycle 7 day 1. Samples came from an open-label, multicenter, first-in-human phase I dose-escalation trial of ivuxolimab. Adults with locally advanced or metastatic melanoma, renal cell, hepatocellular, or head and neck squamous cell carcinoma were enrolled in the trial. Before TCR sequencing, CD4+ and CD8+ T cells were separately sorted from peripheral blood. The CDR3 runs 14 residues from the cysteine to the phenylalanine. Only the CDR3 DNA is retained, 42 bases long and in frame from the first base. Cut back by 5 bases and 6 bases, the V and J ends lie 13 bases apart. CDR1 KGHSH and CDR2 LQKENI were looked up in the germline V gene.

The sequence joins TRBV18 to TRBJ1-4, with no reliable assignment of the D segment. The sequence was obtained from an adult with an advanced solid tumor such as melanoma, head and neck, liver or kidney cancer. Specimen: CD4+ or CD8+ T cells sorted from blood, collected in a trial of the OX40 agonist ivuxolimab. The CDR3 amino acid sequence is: CASSSGASDEKLFF. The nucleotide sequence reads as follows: TGTGCCAGCTCATCCGGTGCCTCTGATGAAAAACTGTTTTTT.